These T cell receptor beta chains were read from a single sample in a study of blood T cell repertoires in COVID-19. Sequencing was performed with immunoSEQ multiplex PCR; in TCRdb, only in-frame clones are kept and a portion is missing. Here the sample spans a few hundred thousand clones, approximately 89% being singletons. Sequenced: PBMCs or T cells enriched from blood (not recorded which). Receptors originate from a woman aged 55-69 years who had recovered from COVID-19. Both conserved end residues are part of each CDR3.

J gene: TRBJ1-4; V gene: TRBV6-5; CDR3 protein: CASSWLTGEKLFF
J gene: TRBJ1-1; V gene: TRBV28; CDR3 protein: CASSVGGARLTEAFF
J gene: TRBJ2-7; V gene: TRBV29-1; CDR3 protein: CSADLPGYEQYF
J gene: TRBJ2-2; V gene: TRBV11-2; CDR3 protein: CASSLDRTGELFF
J gene: TRBJ2-7; V gene: TRBV28; CDR3 protein: CASTPSTTYEQYF
J gene: TRBJ2-1; V gene: TRBV5-4; CDR3 protein: CAAGFGNEQFF
J gene: TRBJ2-3; V gene: TRBV5-4; CDR3 protein: CASSLLGSDTQYF
J gene: TRBJ1-2; V gene: TRBV7-3; CDR3 protein: CASSSRTLAGYTF
J gene: TRBJ1-1; V gene: TRBV10-3; CDR3 protein: CAIKMGTEGNTEAFF
J gene: TRBJ2-2; V gene: TRBV18; CDR3 protein: CASSREGNTGELFF
J gene: TRBJ1-5; V gene: TRBV6-6; CDR3 protein: CASSLQGFAQPQHF
J gene: TRBJ2-7; V gene: TRBV28; CDR3 protein: CASSFGGGLVYEQYF
J gene: TRBJ2-3; V gene: TRBV7-5; CDR3 protein: CARCSDRIVNSTDTQYF
J gene: TRBJ2-7; V gene: TRBV7-8; CDR3 protein: CASSLVTRGQYEQYF
J gene: TRBJ2-1; V gene: TRBV5-1; CDR3 protein: CASSSLGQGSSEQFF
J gene: TRBJ1-5; V gene: TRBV3-1/TRBV3-2; CDR3 protein: CASSQLAYGSNQPQHF
J gene: TRBJ1-2; V gene: TRBV19; CDR3 protein: CASLSRGGGYTF
J gene: TRBJ1-1; V gene: TRBV3-1/TRBV3-2; CDR3 protein: CASSSRGEAFF
J gene: TRBJ1-5; V gene: TRBV19; CDR3 protein: CASRLGGPAQPQHF
J gene: TRBJ2-1; V gene: TRBV14; CDR3 protein: CASSHRGLAGGPRSYNEQFF
J gene: TRBJ2-5; V gene: TRBV5-4; CDR3 protein: CASTKRDSQETQYF
J gene: TRBJ1-2; V gene: TRBV7-9; CDR3 protein: CASTLDGTGYGYTF
J gene: TRBJ2-3; V gene: TRBV19; CDR3 protein: CASSIEGTGLDTQYF
J gene: TRBJ1-1; V gene: TRBV2; CDR3 protein: CASRQDRGAEAFF
J gene: TRBJ2-2; V gene: TRBV6-1; CDR3 protein: CASSVTSGGLNTGELFF
J gene: TRBJ1-4; V gene: TRBV19; CDR3 protein: CASSPGQGAQTATNEKLFF
J gene: TRBJ1-5; V gene: TRBV28; CDR3 protein: CASSTGGRKPQHF
J gene: TRBJ1-1; V gene: TRBV28; CDR3 protein: CASSPAGQMNTEAFF
J gene: TRBJ1-4; V gene: TRBV2; CDR3 protein: CASSLQGAKLFF
J gene: TRBJ1-5; V gene: TRBV28; CDR3 protein: CAGGDWVKQPQHF
J gene: TRBJ2-1; V gene: TRBV28; CDR3 protein: CASRPGQGHNEQFF
J gene: TRBJ2-3; V gene: TRBV30; CDR3 protein: CAWSSGRVTDTQYF
J gene: TRBJ1-2; V gene: TRBV10-3; CDR3 protein: CAISESNRGYGYTF
J gene: TRBJ1-5; V gene: TRBV10-3; CDR3 protein: CAMIEGVGQPQHF
J gene: TRBJ2-3; V gene: TRBV5-1; CDR3 protein: CASTTGTDTQYF
J gene: TRBJ2-2; V gene: TRBV7-9; CDR3 protein: CASKGLTSGSLGELFF
J gene: TRBJ1-2; V gene: TRBV2; CDR3 protein: CASRTGTSNYGYTF
J gene: TRBJ2-7; V gene: TRBV2; CDR3 protein: CASSAGPLQPQYF
J gene: TRBJ2-2; V gene: TRBV3-1/TRBV3-2; CDR3 protein: CASSPTSGGWGELFF
J gene: TRBJ2-5; V gene: TRBV12-3/TRBV12-4; CDR3 protein: CATTEGRWETQYF
J gene: TRBJ2-1; V gene: TRBV6-5; CDR3 protein: CASRHYVDEQFF
J gene: TRBJ2-1; V gene: TRBV7-3; CDR3 protein: CASSLGQGLYNEQFF
J gene: TRBJ1-5; V gene: TRBV28; CDR3 protein: CASRGGTGGLYQPQHF
J gene: TRBJ1-3; V gene: TRBV5-8; CDR3 protein: CASSLDRGRIGNTIYF
J gene: TRBJ2-1; V gene: TRBV6-5; CDR3 protein: CASSAARSYNEQFF
J gene: TRBJ2-2; V gene: TRBV5-8; CDR3 protein: CASSPRDRVVGELFF
J gene: TRBJ1-4; V gene: TRBV27; CDR3 protein: CASRSEGLEEKLFF
J gene: TRBJ2-3; V gene: TRBV3-1/TRBV3-2; CDR3 protein: CASSQVGADTDTQYF
J gene: TRBJ1-4; V gene: TRBV6-5; CDR3 protein: CATRTGSTTNEKLFF
J gene: TRBJ2-1; V gene: TRBV3-1/TRBV3-2; CDR3 protein: CASSQAGGASEQFF
J gene: TRBJ2-6; V gene: TRBV5-1; CDR3 protein: CASKIGTGGSGANVLTF
J gene: TRBJ1-2; V gene: TRBV18; CDR3 protein: CASSRDRGASYGYTF
J gene: TRBJ1-2; V gene: TRBV5-1; CDR3 protein: CASRPGQGPYTF